Below, 14 T cell receptor beta chains from the same sample are listed, as sequenced in a study of brain T cells in children with intractable seizures. Sequencing was performed with immunoSEQ multiplex PCR; in TCRdb, only in-frame clones are kept and a portion is missing. The table records approximately 330,000 clones, over 90% of them present only once. Time point of the sample: blood from clinic visit 5 months post-surgery; TSC patient then seizure free. Material: peripheral blood, obtained less than 6 months after surgery. These TCRs come from a boy younger than two with tuberous sclerosis and intractable seizures.

The V and J genes are TRBV6-1 and TRBJ1-5; 7 bases match TRBD1. V was pared by 3 bases and J by 7 bases, with 6 bases of the junction left unmatched. Germline assignment: CDR1 MNHNS and CDR2 SASEGT. This CDR3 region has 14 residues. The DNA for the CDR3 is TGTGCCAGCAGTGAGGCAGGGGGTTGGCAGCCCCAGCATTTT. This codes for CASSEAGGWQPQHF.

The CDR3 loop reads CASSGDRGCYEQYF. DNA of the CDR3: TGCGCCAGCAGTGGGGACAGGGGCTGTTACGAGCAGTACTTC. The genes are TRBV10-2 and TRBJ2-7; 10 nucleotides agree with TRBD1. Trimming cost V 4 bases and J 4 bases; bases outside gene matches: 4. Germline V gene sequence: CDR1 WSHSY, CDR2 SAAADI. The CDR3 is 14 residues long.

This chain uses TRBV30 with TRBJ2-7; D possibly matches TRBD1 or TRBD2 (6 bases each). The CDR3 consists of 15 residues. Trimming pared 2 bases from V and 3 bases from J, leaving 17 bases between. Per the germline V gene, CDR1 is GTSNPN and CDR2 is SVGIG (reference sequence). The CDR3 region is CAWSFSPGAFYEQYF. The CDR3 DNA reads TGTGCCTGGAGTTTTTCCCCGGGGGCGTTCTACGAGCAGTACTTC.

This chain uses TRBV21-1 with TRBJ2-1; the listed D gene, TRBD1, was not tested against the DNA. TRBV21-1 is classified as a pseudogene. The CDR3 has 16 residues. CDR3: CASSKARTGGYNEQFF. In DNA, the CDR3 is TGTGCCAGCAGCAAAGCCCGGACAGGGGGCTACAATGAGCAGTTCTTC.

CDR3 bases: TGCGCCAGCAGCTCTGAGCGGGGGGGCACCGGGGAGCTGTTTTTT. Protein: CASSSERGGTGELFF. This chain uses TRBV5-1 with TRBJ2-2; 10 bases agree with TRBD2. From germline, CDR1 is SGHRS and CDR2 YFSETQ. The CDR3 consists of 15 residues. The V gene end was trimmed by 3 bases and the J gene end by 4 bases; junction bases not matched to a gene: 3. The full variable domain, rest sourced from reference TRBV5-1 and TRBJ2-2, is KAGVTQTPRYLIKTRGQQVTLSCSPISGHRSVSWYQQTPGQGLQFLFEYFSETQRNKGNFPGRFSGRQFSNSRSEMNVSTLELGDSALYLCASSSERGGTGELFFGEGSRLTVL.

V gene TRBV9 combines with J gene TRBJ2-2; 10 bases are a match to TRBD2. CDR3 length equals 16 residues. Germline lookup yields CDR1 SGDLS and CDR2 YYNGEE. V was pared by 3 bases and J by 0 bases, with 2 bases of the junction left unmatched. CDR3 DNA sequence: TGTGCCAGCAGCGGTGGACTAGCGGCGAACACCGGGGAGCTGTTTTTT. Amino acids: CASSGGLAANTGELFF. The full variable domain, with the rest looked up from reference TRBV9 and TRBJ2-2, is DSGVTQTPKHLITATGQRVTLRCSPRSGDLSVYWYQQSLDQGLQFLIQYYNGEERAKGNILERFSAQQFPDLHSELNLSSLELGDSALYFCASSGGLAANTGELFFGEGSRLTVL.

The V gene is TRBV19, the J gene TRBJ2-7; 7 nucleotides agree with TRBD1. Germline trimming cut 6 bases from V and 5 bases from J; bases unmatched to any gene: 4. The CDR3 sequence is 12 residues long. Germline V lookup: CDR1 LNHDA, CDR2 SQIVND (reference sequence). The CDR3, as DNA: TGTGCCAGTAGCAGAGGGGGCAACGAGCAGTACTTC. Its protein is CASSRGGNEQYF.

The chain couples TRBV6-5 to TRBJ1-1; D not resolved. Deletions cut 2 bases from V and 2 bases from J, with 9 bases between. This CDR3 contains 14 residues. Germline values: CDR1 MNHEY, CDR2 SVGAGI. CDR3 region: CASSYGRVNTEAFF. CDR3 sequence (DNA): TGTGCCAGCAGTTACGGTAGGGTCAACACTGAAGCTTTCTTT.

The chain carries TRBV27 and TRBJ2-7; no clear D. Trimming stripped 5 bases from V and 4 bases from J, with 15 bases between. The germline V gene has CDR1 MNHEY and CDR2 SMNVEV (reference sequence). The CDR3 extends over 14 amino acids. The CDR3, as DNA: TGTGCCAGCAGTCTGATACCCACGACGTACGAGCAGTACTTC. Amino acid sequence: CASSLIPTTYEQYF.

V is TRBV4-1 and J is TRBJ2-7; D uncertain. The CDR3 spans 16 residues. In germline, CDR1 is MGHRA, CDR2 YSYEKL. V gave up 5 bases and J gave up 0 bases, with 17 bases separating them. CDR3 DNA: TGCGCCAGCAGCGATCCTTGGGTAAAAGACTCCTACGAGCAGTACTTC. Protein: CASSDPWVKDSYEQYF.

The chain joins TRBV4-2 to TRBJ1-2; unclear D gene. This CDR3 contains 14 residues. V dropped 0 bases and J dropped 4 bases, with 9 bases sitting between them. Germline loops: CDR1 LGHNA, CDR2 YNFKEQ. The CDR3 DNA is TGTGCCAGCAGCCAAGATGGGCAGAGCTATGGCTACACCTTC. Amino acid sequence: CASSQDGQSYGYTF.

DNA of the CDR3: TGTGCCAGTAGTATATGGGGCGGGAGGGCCTACGAGCAGTACTTC. Translation: CASSIWGGRAYEQYF. The chain uses TRBV19 and TRBJ2-7, with 9 bases aligning to TRBD2. This CDR3 has 15 residues. The germline gives CDR1 LNHDA, CDR2 SQIVND (reference sequence). Trimming took 2 bases from V and 2 from J; bases not matched to a gene: 4. Drawing the rest from reference TRBV19 and TRBJ2-7, the complete variable domain is DGGITQSPKYLFRKEGQNVTLSCEQNLNHDAMYWYRQDPGQGLRLIYYSQIVNDFQKGDIAEGYSVSREKKESFPLTVTSAQKNPTAFYLCASSIWGGRAYEQYFGPGTRLTVT.

The J gene is TRBJ1-2, the V gene TRBV5-1; TRBD1 agrees at 10 bases. J gave up 14 bases and V 4 bases, and 11 bases lay outside the gene matches. The CDR3 spans 13 residues. The germline gives CDR1 SGHRS, CDR2 YFSETQ. The DNA for the CDR3 is TGCGCCAGCAGCATGACAGGGGGCCCTCCCCCGACCTTC. Its translation is CASSMTGGPPPTF.

The chain carries TRBV28 and TRBJ2-7, with 7 bases fitting TRBD2. Germline V gene lookup returns CDR1 MDHEN and CDR2 SYDVKM. After removal of 8 bases from V and 3 bases from J, the junction contained 1 base not matched to a gene. This CDR3 spans 11 amino acids. CDR3 amino acids: CASGGVYEQYF. DNA for the CDR3: TGTGCCAGCGGGGGGGTCTACGAGCAGTACTTC.